This entry describes one TCR beta chain. This clonotype was recorded a few times. The clone's antigen remains unknown. The sample holds no much larger clone one base away, and base qualities are not on file. V loses 7 bases of germline sequence and J loses 5 bases, and the interval between the two ends is 11 bases. CDR1 and CDR2 (SNHLY, FYNNEI) derive from the germline V gene. CDR3 length: 12 amino acids, cysteine to phenylalanine. Of the read, only the CDR3 DNA is kept; its 36 bases are in frame from base 1. To prepare the library, RT-PCR was applied. TCRdb lists the instrument as Illumina HiSeq 2500. Starting from the raw public reads, TCRdb applied fastp trimming at Q25, assembled clones with MiXCR and retained in-frame beta chains. Rows with a matching CDR3 protein are joined into one entry that keeps the most common DNA and genes. The sample profile shows 450,000 to 700,000 distinct CDR3 sequences; 13% to 15% of them were found once. The top ten clones comprise around 10% of the sample.

This sample was taken from a study of response to subunit inactivated influenza vaccine (dated by TCRdb to the late 2010s). For context, the study as a whole: To follow how T cells responded to a trivalent subunit inactivated influenza vaccine, the researchers relied on deep quantitative profiling of the T cell receptor repertoire.

Beyond this particular receptor, the publication reports: The authors suggested that each seasonal influenza vaccination may recruit only a limited number of new T cells.

The sequence is built from TRBV2 and TRBJ2-5, with the D gene uncertain. The material was PBMCs from blood, obtained about 13 days after vaccination. This receptor was taken from a man aged 50 or older who received an inactivated influenza vaccine. Donor details come from another sample of the same person, matched by shared clones. The CDR3 reads as follows: CASTGDTETQYF. The nucleotide sequence reads TGTGCCAGCACTGGGGATACGGAGACCCAGTACTTC.